This is a list of T cell receptor beta chains from one sample in a study of blood T cell repertoires in COVID-19. Repertoires were generated with immunoSEQ multiplex PCR, while TCRdb's copy carries only in-frame clones and drops some. The sample holds over 130,000 clones, roughly 84% seen once. Sequences were obtained from peripheral blood. Source of these receptors: a man under 40 with COVID-19, enrolled during active disease. Both conserved end residues are part of each CDR3. The D gene is left open where the match is weak. The size entry is marked missing in some rows and otherwise reads once, few, many or a size class.

cdr3_nt	cdr3_aa	clone_size	cdr3_length	j_call	d_call	v_call
TGTGCCAGCAGCCTACGGACAGGGAGAGCTTTCTTT	CASSLRTGRAFF	-	12	TRBJ1-1	TRBD1	TRBV12-3/TRBV12-4
TGCAGCGAAATAGCCGGGAGGGACCAGTACTTC	CSEIAGRDQYF	-	11	TRBJ2-5	TRBD2	TRBV29-1
TGTGCCAGCAGCGGTGGGACTAGCGGGGATATTCAGTACTTC	CASSGGTSGDIQYF	-	14	TRBJ2-4	TRBD2	TRBV9
TGTGCCTGGAGTCGGGACAGGCCCCGGGGCTACACCTTC	CAWSRDRPRGYTF	few	13	TRBJ1-2	TRBD1	TRBV30
TGTGCCAGCAGCCCCCAGTGGAGGACCGGAGACAATGAGCAGTTCTTC	CASSPQWRTGDNEQFF	once	16	TRBJ2-1	-	TRBV3-1/TRBV3-2
TGTGCCAGCAGTCCATGGGACAGGGGATTAAATGGCTACACCTTC	CASSPWDRGLNGYTF	once	15	TRBJ1-2	TRBD1	TRBV28
TGTGCCAGCAGTAACAGGGGCTGGAGCTATGGCTACACCTTC	CASSNRGWSYGYTF	-	14	TRBJ1-2	TRBD1	TRBV6-6
TGTGCCAGTAGTACGCAGGGGATCTCGAACACTGAAGCTTTCTTT	CASSTQGISNTEAFF	-	15	TRBJ1-1	-	TRBV19
TGTGCCAGCAGCCTAGGACTAGCGGAAAACATTCAGTACTTC	CASSLGLAENIQYF	-	14	TRBJ2-4	TRBD2	TRBV13
TGTGCCAGCAGGGATACTAGCGGGTCAGATACGCAGTATTTT	CASRDTSGSDTQYF	-	14	TRBJ2-3	TRBD2	TRBV3-1/TRBV3-2
TGTGCCAGCAGTTCGGACAGGCAGGGAAATCAGCCCCAGCATTTT	CASSSDRQGNQPQHF	-	15	TRBJ1-5	TRBD1	TRBV28
TGCGCCAGCAGCTCGGACAGGGGGGGTACTGAAGCTTTCTTT	CASSSDRGGTEAFF	-	14	TRBJ1-1	TRBD1	TRBV5-1
TGTGCCACCCGAAGCGGGATCCCCACAGATACGCAGTATTTT	CATRSGIPTDTQYF	-	14	TRBJ2-3	TRBD2	TRBV18
TGTGCGTCGGAGGGGGCGGACCCCTCCAAGACCCAGTACTTC	CASEGADPSKTQYF	once	14	TRBJ2-5	-	TRBV28
TGTGCCAGCAGCCGACAGGGTAATTCACCCCTCCACTTT	CASSRQGNSPLHF	-	13	TRBJ1-6	TRBD1	TRBV12-3/TRBV12-4
TGTGCCAGCAGCTTTGAACGATCAGACAGATCTGGGGCCAACGTCCTGACTTTC	CASSFERSDRSGANVLTF	-	18	TRBJ2-6	-	TRBV7-9
TGTGCCAGCAGCCAAGCTAGCGGGGGATACACCGGGGAGCTGTTTTTT	CASSQASGGYTGELFF	-	16	TRBJ2-2	TRBD2	TRBV4-2
TGTGCCAGCAGCTCTGGAAGCGCGAATGAGCAGTTCTTC	CASSSGSANEQFF	-	13	TRBJ2-1	-	TRBV7-2
TGTGCCTGGAGTAGGCCGTTCGGGGTATGGGATGAGCAGTTCTTC	CAWSRPFGVWDEQFF	-	15	TRBJ2-1	-	TRBV30
TGTGCCAGCAGCGTTAGCGGGAGCTCTCGCGAGCAGTACTTC	CASSVSGSSREQYF	-	14	TRBJ2-7	TRBD2	TRBV7-9
TGTGCCAGCTCTCCGCCTCCGGGGGATGGCGCCTACGAGCAGTACTTC	CASSPPPGDGAYEQYF	-	16	TRBJ2-7	-	TRBV18
TGTGCCAGCCTGTCGTTAGCTGGAAACACCATATATTTT	CASLSLAGNTIYF	few	13	TRBJ1-3	-	TRBV28
TGTGCCACCAGCAGAGATGCGGACTACGAGCAGTACTTC	CATSRDADYEQYF	-	13	TRBJ2-7	-	TRBV15
TGTGCCAGCTCACCACGGCTCGCTAGCGGGACGACCGGGGAGCTGTTTTTT	CASSPRLASGTTGELFF	-	17	TRBJ2-2	TRBD2	TRBV18
TGTGCCACCAGCAGAATCGACAGGGCACCCAACACTGAAGCTTTCTTT	CATSRIDRAPNTEAFF	once	16	TRBJ1-1	TRBD1	TRBV15
TGTGCCAGCACCGTACAGGGCTACGAGCAGTACTTC	CASTVQGYEQYF	-	12	TRBJ2-7	-	TRBV5-6
TGTGCCAGCAGTCTAGCCCCGGGGGAAGCGGGCACAGATACGCAGTATTTT	CASSLAPGEAGTDTQYF	many	17	TRBJ2-3	-	TRBV6-6
TGTGCCAGCAGCGTGGATGTGGACAGGGGGGCTTTCTTT	CASSVDVDRGAFF	-	13	TRBJ1-1	TRBD1	TRBV9
TGTGCCAGCAGTTTATCTCCAGGGAGGAACTATGGCTACACCTTC	CASSLSPGRNYGYTF	-	15	TRBJ1-2	-	TRBV27
TGTGCCAGCAGTGCTACAGTACGGAACACTGAAGCTTTCTTT	CASSATVRNTEAFF	-	14	TRBJ1-1	-	TRBV6-2/TRBV6-3
TGTGCCAGCAGTTTAGGACGGCAGGAGGTCTACAATGAGCAGTTCTTC	CASSLGRQEVYNEQFF	-	16	TRBJ2-1	-	TRBV2
TGTGCCTGGAGTGCCCTCACTGAGGGCACTGAAGCTTTCTTT	CAWSALTEGTEAFF	-	14	TRBJ1-1	-	TRBV30
TGTGCCAGCAGTTACGGGACAGGTCAGCCCCAGCATTTT	CASSYGTGQPQHF	-	13	TRBJ1-5	TRBD1	TRBV6-5
TGTGCCATCAGTGGTCGACAGTACCAAGAGACCCAGTACTTC	CAISGRQYQETQYF	-	14	TRBJ2-5	-	TRBV10-3
TGTGCCAGCAGCTTAGCGGGAGGAGCTGATGAGCAGTTCTTC	CASSLAGGADEQFF	few	14	TRBJ2-1	TRBD2	TRBV11-2
TGTGCCAGCAGTTACTCTCCTAGCGGGAGGGCGGAGCAGTACTTC	CASSYSPSGRAEQYF	-	15	TRBJ2-7	TRBD2	TRBV6-2/TRBV6-3
TGTGCCAGCAGGAGACAGGGTGGAAACACTGAAGCTTTCTTT	CASRRQGGNTEAFF	-	14	TRBJ1-1	TRBD1	TRBV2
TGTGCCAGCAGCTTAGGCCTTTTTATTGGTAGCGAGCAGTACTTC	CASSLGLFIGSEQYF	-	15	TRBJ2-7	-	TRBV11-2
TGTGCCAGCAGCCTCGAGGACTTGGCCTACAATGAGCAGTTCTTC	CASSLEDLAYNEQFF	-	15	TRBJ2-1	-	TRBV5-5
TGTGCCAGCAGTTCTCAATGGTCAGGGGTGAACACTGAAGCTTTCTTT	CASSSQWSGVNTEAFF	many	16	TRBJ1-1	-	TRBV28
TGTGCCAGCAAAGGAATGGGACAGGGCGAGCAGTACTTC	CASKGMGQGEQYF	-	13	TRBJ2-7	TRBD1	TRBV2
TGTGCCAGCATTAGTTTCCCTTCGGGACAGATCTCCTACGAGCAGTACTTC	CASISFPSGQISYEQYF	once	17	TRBJ2-7	TRBD1	TRBV27
TGTGCCATCAGTGATTATTACAATGAGCAGTTCTTC	CAISDYYNEQFF	-	12	TRBJ2-1	-	TRBV10-3
TGTGCCAGCAGTTCCCCCGGGGGGATATCCTACAATGAGCAGTTCTTC	CASSSPGGISYNEQFF	-	16	TRBJ2-1	TRBD2	TRBV28
TGCGCCAGCAGCCAAGTCCCTATCATCGGGACAGGGAGCCTCAATGAGCAGTTCTTC	CASSQVPIIGTGSLNEQFF	-	19	TRBJ2-1	TRBD1	TRBV4-3
TGTGCCAGCAGTGAAAGGGACTGGGATTACAATGAGCAGTTCTTC	CASSERDWDYNEQFF	once	15	TRBJ2-1	-	TRBV6-1
TGTGCCAGCAGCCAAGGGGTTGCGACTCAAGAGACCCAGTACTTC	CASSQGVATQETQYF	-	15	TRBJ2-5	-	TRBV3-1/TRBV3-2
TGTGCCAGCATTTGGGGGCTCGGCAGGGAAATCAATCAGCCCCAGCATTTT	CASIWGLGREINQPQHF	-	17	TRBJ1-5	-	TRBV25-1
TGTGCCACCAGCAGAGAACGGAGGGGCGGCACCGGGGAGCTGTTTTTT	CATSRERRGGTGELFF	-	16	TRBJ2-2	-	TRBV15
TGTGCCAGCAGCCGTCGGGACACCAACACCGGGGAGCTGTTTTTT	CASSRRDTNTGELFF	-	15	TRBJ2-2	-	TRBV3-1/TRBV3-2
TGTGCCAGCAGCGGTCGGGACTCGAGCTCCTACGAGCAGTACTTC	CASSGRDSSSYEQYF	-	15	TRBJ2-7	-	TRBV7-9
TGTGCCAGCGTAACAGGGGGCGCAAGCTCCTACAATGAGCAGTTCTTC	CASVTGGASSYNEQFF	-	16	TRBJ2-1	TRBD1	TRBV28
TGTGCCAGCAGTGAAGCGAGGGCAGATACGCAGTATTTT	CASSEARADTQYF	-	13	TRBJ2-3	-	TRBV6-1
TGTGCCAGCAGCTTGCGGGCTAGCGGGAGAACAGATACGCAGTATTTT	CASSLRASGRTDTQYF	-	16	TRBJ2-3	TRBD2	TRBV5-4
TGTGCCAGCAGCCAAGGACAGGTTAGCACAGATACGCAGTATTTT	CASSQGQVSTDTQYF	-	15	TRBJ2-3	TRBD1	TRBV11-2
TGTGCCAGCAGTTCGTACAGGGGCGGAGAGACCCAGTACTTC	CASSSYRGGETQYF	-	14	TRBJ2-5	TRBD1	TRBV28
TGCGCCAGCAGCTTGGCGAGCGCAGGGGGCTGGAATGAGCAGTTCTTC	CASSLASAGGWNEQFF	once	16	TRBJ2-1	TRBD1	TRBV5-1
TGTGCCAGCAACCGGGTCGGGGACACTGAAGCTTTCTTT	CASNRVGDTEAFF	-	13	TRBJ1-1	-	TRBV6-5
TGTGCCTGGAGTGTAGGGCGGGCAGCGGGAGAAGAGACCCAGTACTTC	CAWSVGRAAGEETQYF	-	16	TRBJ2-5	TRBD2	TRBV30
TGTGCCAGCTCACCAGGGCCAGCTCACCACCGACGACTAGTAATCAGAGAGGAGCAGTTCTTC	CASSPGPAHHRRLVIREEQFF	once	21	TRBJ2-1	-	TRBV18